This TCR beta chain was sequenced during a study of cytomegalovirus exposure and HLA in healthy donors. Profiling relied on immunoSEQ multiplex PCR, and the TCRdb table lists in-frame clones only, not all of them. The sample holds 65,000 or so clones, 92% seen once. With respect to this clone: What it binds is not known.

Findings of the study overall: The study put roughly 160 TCR beta chains on its list as cytomegalovirus-associated. Specificity of three CMV-associated chains for CMV antigens was verified in vitro.

Trimming pared 2 bases from V and 6 bases from J, leaving 13 bases between. The germline CDR1 and CDR2 sequences are KGHSH and LQKENI. There are 15 residues in the CDR3. This sequence was found in a woman aged 18-29 years in good health and CMV-seronegative. The source material was PBMCs. The chain links TRBV18 to TRBJ2-2; TRBD1 might be the D (5 bases). CDR3 DNA: TGTGCCAGCTCACCAGCGGACACACCGTCCGGGGAGCTGTTTTTT. Amino acids: CASSPADTPSGELFF.